Listed below are T cell receptor beta chains from one sample, sequenced in a study of identical twins. TCRdb passed the 5' RACE reads through MiXCR, listing each CDR3 protein once. The sample holds around 510,000 distinct CDR3 sequences, roughly an eighth seen once. A further study also used this sample, focusing on yellow fever vaccine responses in identical twins.

Material for sequencing was CD4+ T cells sorted from blood. Source of these receptors: a woman between 18 and 29 years old in good health. Each CDR3 is given with its conserved first and last residue. D genes are given only for firm matches. Where a row states a size, it is once, few, many or the class of an expanded clone; other rows omit it.

clone_size: .
j_call: TRBJ2-7
d_call: TRBD1
v_call: TRBV5-1
cdr3_aa: CASSPTGEYEQYF
cdr3_nt: TGCGCCAGCAGCCCGACAGGGGAGTACGAGCAGTACTTC

clone_size: .
j_call: TRBJ2-7
d_call: .
v_call: TRBV20-1
cdr3_aa: CSAIRGPGQYF
cdr3_nt: TGCAGTGCTATCCGGGGCCCTGGGCAGTACTTC

clone_size: few
j_call: TRBJ2-1
d_call: .
v_call: TRBV5-1
cdr3_aa: CASSLPLDHYNEQFF
cdr3_nt: TGCGCCAGCAGCTTGCCTCTCGATCACTACAATGAGCAGTTCTTC

clone_size: few
j_call: TRBJ2-1
d_call: .
v_call: TRBV24-1
cdr3_aa: CATSDFPAEAEQFF
cdr3_nt: TGTGCCACCAGTGATTTCCCGGCCGAGGCTGAGCAGTTCTTC

clone_size: .
j_call: TRBJ2-3
d_call: TRBD1
v_call: TRBV18
cdr3_aa: CASSPPPGQGATDTQYF
cdr3_nt: TGTGCCAGCTCACCACCTCCCGGGCAGGGGGCCACAGATACGCAGTATTTT

clone_size: .
j_call: TRBJ1-1
d_call: .
v_call: TRBV28
cdr3_aa: CASSRWGGLNTEAFF
cdr3_nt: TGTGCCAGCAGTAGGTGGGGGGGACTGAACACTGAAGCTTTCTTT

clone_size: .
j_call: TRBJ2-1
d_call: .
v_call: TRBV15
cdr3_aa: CATSRDQTGSYNEQFF
cdr3_nt: TGTGCCACCAGCAGAGATCAAACAGGGTCCTACAATGAGCAGTTCTTC

clone_size: few
j_call: TRBJ2-4
d_call: .
v_call: TRBV4-3
cdr3_aa: CASSQDQGWNIQYF
cdr3_nt: TGCGCCAGCAGCCAAGATCAGGGGTGGAACATTCAGTACTTC

clone_size: many
j_call: TRBJ2-1
d_call: TRBD2
v_call: TRBV4-3
cdr3_aa: CASSLSGASGRIGQFF
cdr3_nt: TGCGCCAGCAGCCTATCCGGGGCTAGCGGGAGAATCGGGCAGTTCTTC

clone_size: .
j_call: TRBJ2-2
d_call: .
v_call: TRBV7-3
cdr3_aa: CASSLNGYTGELFF
cdr3_nt: TGTGCCAGCAGCTTAAATGGTTACACCGGGGAGCTGTTTTTT

clone_size: .
j_call: TRBJ2-2
d_call: .
v_call: TRBV5-1
cdr3_aa: CASSLGGFGTGELFF
cdr3_nt: TGCGCCAGCAGCTTGGGTGGTTTCGGGACCGGGGAGCTGTTTTTT

clone_size: .
j_call: TRBJ2-6
d_call: .
v_call: TRBV12-3/TRBV12-4
cdr3_aa: CASSLMGGANVLTF
cdr3_nt: TGTGCCAGCAGTTTAATGGGTGGGGCCAACGTCCTGACTTTC

clone_size: few
j_call: TRBJ2-2
d_call: TRBD2
v_call: TRBV20-1
cdr3_aa: CSARAAGYGELFF
cdr3_nt: TGCAGTGCTAGAGCAGCGGGGTACGGGGAGCTGTTTTTT

clone_size: .
j_call: TRBJ1-1
d_call: .
v_call: TRBV5-6
cdr3_aa: CASSLGQVMNTEAFF
cdr3_nt: TGTGCCAGCAGCTTGGGGCAGGTCATGAACACTGAAGCTTTCTTT

clone_size: .
j_call: TRBJ2-7
d_call: TRBD2
v_call: TRBV2
cdr3_aa: CASSTERGGAYEQYF
cdr3_nt: TGTGCCAGCAGTACAGAGCGGGGGGGCGCCTACGAGCAGTACTTC

clone_size: few
j_call: TRBJ2-3
d_call: TRBD1
v_call: TRBV29-1
cdr3_aa: CSVDRVNTDTQYF
cdr3_nt: TGCAGCGTGGACAGGGTTAACACAGATACGCAGTATTTT

clone_size: many
j_call: TRBJ1-5
d_call: TRBD1
v_call: TRBV7-9
cdr3_aa: CASTAGTVNQPQHF
cdr3_nt: TGTGCCAGCACCGCCGGGACAGTCAATCAGCCCCAGCATTTT

clone_size: few
j_call: TRBJ1-1
d_call: .
v_call: TRBV5-1
cdr3_aa: CASRKGGTEAFF
cdr3_nt: TGCGCCAGCAGGAAAGGTGGGACAGAAGCTTTCTTT

clone_size: few
j_call: TRBJ1-1
d_call: .
v_call: TRBV5-1
cdr3_aa: CASSLAYGGMNTEAFF
cdr3_nt: TGCGCCAGCAGCTTGGCCTATGGGGGAATGAACACTGAAGCTTTCTTT

clone_size: .
j_call: TRBJ2-1
d_call: TRBD2
v_call: TRBV10-1
cdr3_aa: CASSPDLAGEGSNEQFF
cdr3_nt: TGCGCCAGCAGCCCAGATCTAGCGGGAGAAGGGAGCAATGAGCAGTTCTTC

clone_size: many
j_call: TRBJ2-5
d_call: .
v_call: TRBV3-1
cdr3_aa: CASSQEGSLRTQYF
cdr3_nt: TGTGCCAGCAGCCAAGAGGGATCTTTGAGGACCCAGTACTTC

clone_size: few
j_call: TRBJ2-1
d_call: .
v_call: TRBV7-9
cdr3_aa: CAIFIRGDEQFF
cdr3_nt: TGTGCCATCTTCATCAGGGGCGATGAGCAGTTCTTC

clone_size: few
j_call: TRBJ2-1
d_call: .
v_call: TRBV2
cdr3_aa: CASSVQPNEQFF
cdr3_nt: TGTGCCAGCAGTGTACAGCCCAATGAGCAGTTCTTC

clone_size: .
j_call: TRBJ2-3
d_call: TRBD2
v_call: TRBV11-1
cdr3_aa: CASSPPRTRTTDTQYF
cdr3_nt: TGTGCCAGCAGCCCCCCCCGGACTAGAACCACAGATACGCAGTATTTT

clone_size: few
j_call: TRBJ1-4
d_call: TRBD1
v_call: TRBV27
cdr3_aa: CASSPLSFRGQGEKLFF
cdr3_nt: TGTGCCAGCAGTCCCCTGAGTTTTAGGGGGCAAGGTGAAAAACTGTTTTTT

clone_size: .
j_call: TRBJ1-5
d_call: .
v_call: TRBV28
cdr3_aa: CASTLVKVAEPQHF
cdr3_nt: TGTGCCAGCACCCTAGTTAAGGTGGCGGAGCCCCAGCATTTT

clone_size: once
j_call: TRBJ2-2
d_call: .
v_call: TRBV20-1
cdr3_aa: CSYPAGKGTGELFF
cdr3_nt: TGCAGTTACCCAGCAGGGAAGGGTACCGGGGAGCTGTTTTTT

clone_size: .
j_call: TRBJ2-4
d_call: .
v_call: TRBV10-2
cdr3_aa: CASSGMEAKNIQYF
cdr3_nt: TGCGCCAGCAGCGGGATGGAGGCCAAAAACATTCAGTACTTC

clone_size: .
j_call: TRBJ2-5
d_call: TRBD1
v_call: TRBV11-2
cdr3_aa: CASSLDTGGGQTQYF
cdr3_nt: TGTGCCAGCAGCCTAGACACAGGGGGCGGTCAGACCCAGTACTTC

clone_size: many
j_call: TRBJ1-6
d_call: TRBD1
v_call: TRBV6-1
cdr3_aa: CASSGQGYNSPLHF
cdr3_nt: TGTGCCAGCAGCGGACAGGGTTACAATTCACCCCTCCACTTT

clone_size: few
j_call: TRBJ2-7
d_call: .
v_call: TRBV3-1
cdr3_aa: CASSQDDSASVGYEQYF
cdr3_nt: TGTGCCAGCAGCCAAGATGATTCTGCTAGCGTTGGGTACGAGCAGTACTTC

clone_size: few
j_call: TRBJ1-1
d_call: TRBD1
v_call: TRBV2
cdr3_aa: CATSGTGMTEAFF
cdr3_nt: TGTGCCACCTCCGGGACAGGGATGACTGAAGCTTTCTTT

clone_size: few
j_call: TRBJ2-2
d_call: .
v_call: TRBV18
cdr3_aa: CASSAGTLNTGELFF
cdr3_nt: TGTGCCAGCTCGGCCGGGACCCTGAACACCGGGGAGCTGTTTTTT

clone_size: .
j_call: TRBJ1-3
d_call: .
v_call: TRBV6-5
cdr3_aa: CASSYSRAGNTIYF
cdr3_nt: TGTGCCAGCAGTTACTCGAGGGCTGGAAACACCATATATTTT

clone_size: .
j_call: TRBJ1-1
d_call: .
v_call: TRBV20-1
cdr3_aa: CSAVGLGNTEAFF
cdr3_nt: TGCAGTGCTGTGGGCCTTGGGAACACTGAAGCTTTCTTT

clone_size: few
j_call: TRBJ2-3
d_call: .
v_call: TRBV10-3
cdr3_aa: CAISDFESSVIYDTQYF
cdr3_nt: TGTGCCATCAGTGACTTTGAGTCGAGCGTAATATACGATACGCAGTATTTT

clone_size: many
j_call: TRBJ2-2
d_call: TRBD2
v_call: TRBV12-3/TRBV12-4
cdr3_aa: CASSLASGALTGELFF
cdr3_nt: TGTGCCAGCAGTTTAGCTAGCGGGGCGCTCACCGGGGAGCTGTTTTTT

clone_size: many
j_call: TRBJ2-7
d_call: .
v_call: TRBV12-3/TRBV12-4
cdr3_aa: CASGHTSYEQYF
cdr3_nt: TGTGCCAGCGGCCACACCTCCTACGAGCAGTACTTC

clone_size: few
j_call: TRBJ2-3
d_call: .
v_call: TRBV5-1
cdr3_aa: CASSLTGITDTQYF
cdr3_nt: TGCGCCAGCAGCTTAACAGGGATCACAGATACGCAGTATTTT

clone_size: many
j_call: TRBJ2-3
d_call: .
v_call: TRBV5-1
cdr3_aa: CASSSRVSTDTQYF
cdr3_nt: TGCGCCAGCAGCTCCCGGGTTTCCACAGATACGCAGTATTTT

clone_size: .
j_call: TRBJ1-1
d_call: TRBD1
v_call: TRBV9
cdr3_aa: CASSAVTGNEAFF
cdr3_nt: TGTGCCAGCAGCGCCGTGACAGGGAATGAAGCTTTCTTT

clone_size: .
j_call: TRBJ1-5
d_call: .
v_call: TRBV6-2/TRBV6-3
cdr3_aa: CASENGGYSNQPQHF
cdr3_nt: TGTGCCAGTGAGAACGGAGGGTATAGCAATCAGCCCCAGCATTTT

clone_size: few
j_call: TRBJ2-1
d_call: TRBD2
v_call: TRBV4-3
cdr3_aa: CASSQGLAFNEQFF
cdr3_nt: TGCGCCAGCAGCCAAGGACTAGCATTCAATGAGCAGTTCTTC

clone_size: .
j_call: TRBJ1-1
d_call: .
v_call: TRBV20-1
cdr3_aa: CSAGRAVAFF
cdr3_nt: TGCAGTGCTGGCAGGGCGGTCGCTTTCTTT

clone_size: .
j_call: TRBJ1-4
d_call: TRBD1
v_call: TRBV7-2
cdr3_aa: CASSGQGASNEKLFF
cdr3_nt: TGTGCCAGCAGCGGACAGGGGGCGAGTAATGAAAAACTGTTTTTT

clone_size: few
j_call: TRBJ2-6
d_call: .
v_call: TRBV19
cdr3_aa: CATSSGANVLTF
cdr3_nt: TGTGCCACCTCGTCTGGGGCCAACGTCCTGACTTTC

clone_size: once
j_call: TRBJ2-3
d_call: TRBD2
v_call: TRBV5-1
cdr3_aa: CASSLGSLAGVQSTDTQYF
cdr3_nt: TGCGCCAGCAGCTTGGGGTCACTAGCGGGAGTTCAAAGCACAGATACGCAGTATTTT

clone_size: .
j_call: TRBJ2-1
d_call: TRBD2
v_call: TRBV27
cdr3_aa: CASSGSSKTSVHNEQFF
cdr3_nt: TGTGCCAGCAGCGGCTCATCGAAGACTAGCGTGCACAATGAGCAGTTCTTC

clone_size: many
j_call: TRBJ2-7
d_call: TRBD2
v_call: TRBV20-1
cdr3_aa: CSARDRTSGSYEQYF
cdr3_nt: TGCAGTGCTAGAGATAGGACTAGCGGGTCCTACGAGCAGTACTTC

clone_size: .
j_call: TRBJ1-1
d_call: TRBD1
v_call: TRBV29-1
cdr3_aa: CSVESKGAFTEAFF
cdr3_nt: TGCAGCGTTGAATCAAAGGGGGCCTTCACTGAAGCTTTCTTT